This TCR beta chain was obtained from a study of Ad26.COV2.S vaccination and SARS-CoV-2 variants. V lost 1 base and J lost 2, with 22 bases in between. Germline V gene lookup returns CDR1 LGHDT and CDR2 YNNKEL (reference sequence). The CDR3 consists of 19 residues. The protocol was immunoSEQ multiplex PCR, while the TCRdb copy is restricted to in-frame clones and leaves out a portion. Of about 410,000 clones listed, more than 85% are singletons. Study results and caveats: Total T cell responses may have been underestimated by the TCR breadth and depth analyses. Across vaccine and placebo recipients, the breadth of non-spike TCRs was similar. Vaccine recipients surpassed placebo recipients in spike-specific TCR breadth.

Treatment described: around 19 received Ad26.COV2.S at low or high dose, single or two shots; five or six received placebo; per-sample allocation not given. Sampling was done on day 63 after the first vaccine or placebo injection. This clone was detected once. Antigen: not known. This TCR was sampled from a person aged 18-60 years who received the Ad26.COV2.S COVID-19 vaccine or a placebo. Source: peripheral blood, taken in a trial of Ad26.COV2.S vaccine versus placebo. The genes are TRBV3-1 (or the pseudogene TRBV3-2) and TRBJ2-3; possible D gene TRBD1, 5 bases. The CDR3 spells CASSQGPYRTTVPTDTQYF. DNA of the CDR3: TGTGCCAGCAGCCAAGGCCCATATCGGACGACAGTACCCACAGATACGCAGTATTTT.